The 30 T cell receptor beta chains reported below all come from one sample, sequenced in a study of Graves' ophthalmopathy and Graves' hyperthyroidism. The authors amplified TCR beta CDR3 regions from RNA transcripts. An initial RT-PCR round employing HTBI primers preceded a second-round multiplex PCR. TCRdb independently ran MiXCR on the multiplex PCR reads; one entry per CDR3 protein. Of over a million distinct CDR3 sequences in the sample, about 38% were seen once. The sequenced sample consisted of peripheral blood or thyroid tissue (not recorded which). These receptors were obtained from an adult man with Graves' hyperthyroidism.

Comment on this clonotype: At one of its ends the junction is not consistent with the germline gene, which may arise from a read error. V gene TRBV4-2 combines with J gene TRBJ1-5; TRBD1 agrees at 7 bases. The CDR3 sequence is 16 residues long. Germline V gene data show CDR1 as LGHNA and CDR2 as YNFKEQ. CDR3 in amino acids: CASSQSPDREYQPHHF. In nucleotides, the CDR3 is TGTGCCAGCAGCCAGAGTCCAGACAGGGAGTATCAGCCCCATCATTTT.

The chain recombines TRBV7-2 with TRBJ2-7; D ambiguous. V was trimmed by 2 bases and J by 3 bases, leaving 8 bases between them. CDR1 and CDR2 from the germline V gene are SGHTA and FQGNSA. This CDR3 is built from 13 residues. In DNA form, the CDR3 reads TGTGCCAGCAGCTTAAATACGGTCTACGAGCAGTACTTC. Amino acids: CASSLNTVYEQYF.

This clonotype was detected ten times or more. The chain combines TRBV29-1 with TRBJ1-5; D is ambiguous. Per germline, CDR1 SQVTM and CDR2 ANQGSEA. Trimming took 4 bases from V and 3 from J, leaving 7 bases between them. CDR3 length: 12 residues. The CDR3 sequence: CSVAVNNQPQHF. The CDR3 coding sequence is TGCAGCGTTGCAGTAAACAATCAGCCCCAGCATTTT. The entire variable domain, with the rest obtained from reference TRBV29-1 and TRBJ1-5, is as follows: SAVISQKPSRDICQRGTSLTIQCQVDSQVTMMFWYRQQPGQSLTLIATANQGSEATYESGFVIDKFPISRPNLTFSTLTVSNMSPEDSSIYLCSVAVNNQPQHFGDGTRLSIL.

For this clonotype: This may come from a read error, since a much larger clone is one base off. V is TRBV19 and J is TRBJ1-1; a weak D match, TRBD1 (5 bases). V lost 8 bases and J lost 5, with 18 bases in between. CDR3 length: 14 residues. Germline CDR1 is LNHDA and CDR2 is SQIVND (reference sequence). CDR3 protein: CASRALGPETEAFF. The CDR3 nucleotides read TGTGCCAGTCGAGCTCTGGGACCTGAGACTGAAGCTTTCTTT. Full variable domain (missing parts from reference TRBV19 and TRBJ1-1): DGGITQSPKYLFRKEGQNVTLSCEQNLNHDAMYWYRQDPGQGLRLIYYSQIVNDFQKGDIAEGYSVSREKKESFPLTVTSAQKNPTAFYLCASRALGPETEAFFGQGTRLTVV.

The rearrangement joins TRBV15 to TRBJ1-5; TRBD1 matches at 7 bases. CDR1 and CDR2 from the germline V gene are LNHNV and YYDKDF (reference sequence). The trim removed 0 bases at V and 5 bases at J, leaving 22 bases unmatched. The CDR3 has 21 amino acids. CDR3 nucleotides: TGTGCCACCAGCAGAGATTCCGGGGGAGGGGGCGGATTTGGTCGGGATCAGCCCCAGCATTTT. Amino acid sequence: CATSRDSGGGGGFGRDQPQHF.

This clonotype was seen only a few times. The rearrangement uses TRBV15 and TRBJ2-5; 8 nucleotides line up with TRBD2. V lost 1 base, J lost 5 bases, and 15 bases stayed unmatched. From germline, CDR1 is LNHNV and CDR2 YYDKDF (reference sequence). The CDR3 spans 18 residues. The CDR3 is CATSRALILAGTAETQYF. In DNA form, the CDR3 reads TGTGCCACCAGCAGAGCCCTTATTTTAGCGGGAACCGCCGAGACCCAGTACTTC.

This clonotype has at least ten counts. The chain uses TRBV7-9 and TRBJ1-2; D not certain. The germline CDR1 and CDR2 sequences are SEHNR and FQNEAQ (reference sequence). The CDR3 is 12 residues long. The V end was cut by 5 bases, the J end by 5 bases, with 9 bases between. The CDR3 DNA is TGTGCCAGCAGCCCTCCTGGTTATGGCTACACCTTC. It yields the protein CASSPPGYGYTF.

DNA of the CDR3: TGCAGTGCCAGCAGTCCTCAGGGCCCGTCCTACGAGCAGTACTTC. Amino acid sequence: CSASSPQGPSYEQYF. The gene calls are TRBV20-1 and TRBJ2-7, with D possibly being TRBD1 (5 bases). Trimming left V 6 bases short and J 1 base short, with 19 bases between. CDR3 length: 15 amino acids. Germline CDR1 reads DFQATT; CDR2 reads SNEGSKA (reference sequence).

The table lists this clonotype with many counts. The chain joins TRBV29-1 to TRBJ1-3; D unclear. CDR3 length: 13 residues. CDR1 is SQVTM and CDR2 is ANQGSEA in the germline V gene. V lost 2 bases and J lost 2, with 7 bases in between. The CDR3 loop is CSVELITGNTIYF. The CDR3 DNA is TGCAGCGTTGAACTTATTACTGGAAACACCATATATTTT.

The V gene is TRBV24-1, the J gene TRBJ2-5; TRBD1 aligns across 8 bases. Near its end, the DNA agrees better with TRBJ2-1, so the J call may be wrong. The CDR3 loop spans 12 amino acids. Germline loops: CDR1 KGHDR, CDR2 SFDVKD. For the CDR3, the DNA is TGTGCCACCAGTGATGCGGACAGGGCACAGTTCTTC. It codes for CATSDADRAQFF.

This chain connects TRBV20-1 to TRBJ2-2; no clear D gene. The CDR3 extends over 11 amino acids. The germline CDR1 and CDR2 sequences are DFQATT and SNEGSKA (reference sequence). Trimming cost V 7 bases and J 0 bases, with 3 bases left between them. The CDR3 DNA sequence: TGCAGTGTCACGAACACCGGGGAGCTGTTTTTT. It yields the protein CSVTNTGELFF.

This clonotype was seen ten or more times. The CDR3 region is CASRLTGTANSPLHF. CDR3 bases: TGTGCCAGCAGGTTGACCGGGACCGCTAATTCACCCCTCCACTTT. The chain is built from TRBV7-9 and TRBJ1-6; D is possibly TRBD1 (5 bases). Germline V gene sequence: CDR1 SEHNR, CDR2 FQNEAQ (reference sequence). V lost 6 bases, J lost 6 bases, and 15 bases lay in between. This CDR3 contains 15 residues.

In DNA form, the CDR3 reads TGTGCCACCGCCCCGGGAGAGCAGTACTTC. It is translated as CATAPGEQYF. The gene calls are TRBV19 and TRBJ2-7; D is possibly TRBD2 (5 bases). The CDR3 covers 10 residues. Germline V gene lookup returns CDR1 LNHDA and CDR2 SQIVND (reference sequence). Trimming removed 10 bases at V and 7 bases at J, with 11 bases between.

This clonotype has only a few counts. This chain uses TRBV6-2 or TRBV6-3 with TRBJ2-5; D could derive from TRBD1 or TRBD2 (6 bases each). The CDR3 totals 15 residues. Germline CDR1 reads MNHEY; CDR2 reads SVGEGT. Trimming cost V 4 bases and J 4 bases, with 16 bases left between them. The CDR3 coding sequence is TGTGCCAGCAGTTCCGGACAGACCGGGAGAGAGACCCAGTACTTC. As protein: CASSSGQTGRETQYF.

This clonotype was seen at least ten times. The junction departs from the called germline gene at one end, perhaps through a read error. The V call is TRBV9, the J call TRBJ2-2; TRBD2 matches at 7 bases. The germline V gene encodes CDR1 SGDLS and CDR2 YYNGEE. This CDR3 contains 15 residues. DNA for the CDR3: TGCGCCAGCTCCGTTGGCGGGGGGAACACCGGGGAGCTGTTTTTT. Its protein product is CASSVGGGNTGELFF.

This clonotype was recorded at least ten times. The genes are TRBV20-1 and TRBJ1-1; weak D call: TRBD1 (5 bases). V gave up 0 bases and J gave up 8 bases, with 7 bases separating them. The CDR3 spans 11 residues. Germline lookup yields CDR1 DFQATT and CDR2 SNEGSKA (reference sequence). CDR3 DNA: TGCAGTGCTAGAGATACAGGAGAAGCTTTCTTT. The encoded protein is CSARDTGEAFF.

This clonotype appeared a few times. CDR3 sequence: CSARGRRAGELFF. CDR3 in DNA: TGCAGCGCCCGGGGCCGCCGGGCCGGGGAGCTGTTTTTT. This chain joins TRBV29-1 and TRBJ2-2; either TRBD1 or TRBD2 may fit D (5 bases each). Trimming left V 7 bases short and J 6 bases short, with 15 bases between. Germline CDR1 and CDR2: SQVTM and ANQGSEA. The CDR3 length is 13 residues.

This chain connects TRBV10-3 to TRBJ2-5; 9 bases line up with TRBD1. V dropped 10 bases and J dropped 7; count of bases not matched to a gene: 16. CDR1 and CDR2 from the germline V gene are ENHRY and SYGVKD. The CDR3 totals 15 residues. CDR3 residues: CASSTGQGLLGTQYF. In DNA form, the CDR3 reads TGTGCCAGCAGCACTGGACAGGGGCTCCTTGGGACCCAGTACTTC.

This chain joins TRBV5-4 and TRBJ2-7, with 8 bases aligning to TRBD2. In germline, CDR1 is SGHNT, CDR2 YYREEE (reference sequence). Unmatched junction bases numbered 12, after V lost 4 bases and J lost 0 bases. CDR3 length: 17 residues. This chain's CDR3 is CASSSISSGPNSYEQYF. The CDR3 nucleotides are TGTGCCAGCAGCAGCATCTCTAGCGGGCCCAACTCCTACGAGCAGTACTTC.

The rearrangement links TRBV30 to TRBJ1-4; D call uncertain. Trimming removed 3 bases from V and 8 bases from J, with 16 bases in between. The CDR3 spans 14 residues. Germline CDR1 is GTSNPN and CDR2 is SVGIG (reference sequence). In DNA, the CDR3 is TGTGCCTGGAGCGGAGGCGGCCCGGGCGAAAAACTGTTTTTT. Residues: CAWSGGGPGEKLFF.

The chain links TRBV20-1 to TRBJ2-2; the D is unclear. V was cut by 1 base and J by 0 bases, with 12 bases left in between. This CDR3 is 16 amino acids long. Germline CDR1 is DFQATT and CDR2 is SNEGSKA (reference sequence). Here the CDR3 reads CSARGKTDPNTGELFF. In DNA, the CDR3 is TGCAGTGCTAGAGGGAAGACGGATCCGAACACCGGGGAGCTGTTTTTT.

This clonotype was seen only a few times. The chain employs TRBV25-1 and TRBJ1-2, with D unclear. Germline V gene data show CDR1 as MGHDK and CDR2 as SYGVNS. V lost 10 bases, J lost 3 bases, and 9 bases lay in between. This CDR3 spans 11 amino acids. The CDR3: CATDGYYGYTF. Written as DNA, the CDR3 is TGTGCCACGGACGGCTACTATGGCTACACCTTC.

The chain combines TRBV5-8 with TRBJ2-5; 8 nucleotides align to TRBD2. CDR1 SGHTS and CDR2 YDEGEE come from the germline V gene. This CDR3 has 15 residues. With 4 bases clipped from V and 5 bases from J, the junction kept 10 bases outside the gene matches. CDR3 bases: TGTGCCAGCAGCCCCTCGGGGGGGGTTCGGGAGACCCAGTACTTC. Translated, it gives CASSPSGGVRETQYF.

This clonotype was seen many times. The chain has TRBV29-1 and TRBJ2-7; D is undetermined. Trimming took off 4 bases at V and 4 bases at J, with 8 bases between the two ends. The CDR3 runs to 11 residues. CDR1 is SQVTM and CDR2 is ANQGSEA in the germline V gene. This CDR3 reads CSVGTEYEQYF. The CDR3, as DNA: TGCAGCGTTGGGACGGAATACGAGCAGTACTTC.

Remarks on this clonotype: Since no conserved phenylalanine or tryptophan closes the CDR3, a read error is the likely cause. No DNA is shown, since the ends of the CDR3 on it are uncertain; the CDR3 is the one TCRdb lists. This chain connects TRBV7-2 to TRBJ2-5; TRBD2 reflects the table's D call only, with no check against the DNA. The germline gives CDR1 SGHTA, CDR2 FQGNSA. The length of the CDR3 is 8 amino acids, counting both ends. The CDR3 sequence is CASSIGTS.

This chain connects TRBV7-9 to TRBJ2-7, with 10 bases identical to TRBD1. V shed 5 bases, J shed 5 bases, and the junction held 15 bases outside the gene matches. CDR3 size: 17 residues. Germline CDR1 reads SEHNR; CDR2 reads FQNEAQ (reference sequence). The CDR3, as DNA: TGTGCCAGCAGCCACGGGACAGGGGCCTCACTACGCGACGAGCAGTACTTC. Translating gives CASSHGTGASLRDEQYF. The full variable domain, rest sourced from reference TRBV7-9 and TRBJ2-7, is DTGVSQNPRHKITKRGQNVTFRCDPISEHNRLYWYRQTLGQGPEFLTYFQNEAQLEKSRLLSDRFSAERPKGSFSTLEIQRTEQGDSAMYLCASSHGTGASLRDEQYFGPGTRLTVT.

The chain is built from TRBV12-3 or TRBV12-4 and TRBJ1-5; 12 bases align to TRBD1. The CDR3 length is 15 residues. V shed 6 bases, J shed 6 bases, and the junction held 6 bases outside the gene matches. The CDR3 DNA follows: TGTGCCAGCAGGCCCGGGACAGGGGGCGGTCAGCCCCAGCATTTT. This encodes CASRPGTGGGQPQHF.

This clonotype showed up many times. The chain is built from TRBV12-3 or TRBV12-4 and TRBJ2-5, with 11 bases that match TRBD2. V shed 6 bases and J 5 bases; nucleotides not matched to a gene: 8. The CDR3 loop spans 15 amino acids. The CDR3 loop reads CASRVLAGGGETQYF. CDR3 DNA sequence: TGTGCCAGCAGAGTCCTAGCGGGGGGTGGCGAGACCCAGTACTTC.

This clonotype was observed many times. The chain combines TRBV7-2 with TRBJ2-5, with no clear D. This CDR3 contains 15 residues. Germline V gene lookup returns CDR1 SGHTA and CDR2 FQGNSA. V was clipped by 0 bases and J by 2 bases, with 10 bases between them. The CDR3 loop reads CASSLAQRMQETQYF. As DNA, the CDR3 is TGTGCCAGCAGCTTAGCACAGAGGATGCAAGAGACCCAGTACTTC.

In this sample, this clonotype turned up many times. J is TRBJ1-1 and V is TRBV5-1; no clear D. The V gene lost 5 bases and the J gene lost 2 bases, with 13 bases spanning the gap. This CDR3 is 14 amino acids long. Looked up from germline, CDR1 is SGHRS and CDR2 is YFSETQ. CDR3 DNA sequence: TGCGCCAGCAGACCGGGCCCCCAAAACACTGAAGCTTTCTTT. This sequence encodes CASRPGPQNTEAFF.